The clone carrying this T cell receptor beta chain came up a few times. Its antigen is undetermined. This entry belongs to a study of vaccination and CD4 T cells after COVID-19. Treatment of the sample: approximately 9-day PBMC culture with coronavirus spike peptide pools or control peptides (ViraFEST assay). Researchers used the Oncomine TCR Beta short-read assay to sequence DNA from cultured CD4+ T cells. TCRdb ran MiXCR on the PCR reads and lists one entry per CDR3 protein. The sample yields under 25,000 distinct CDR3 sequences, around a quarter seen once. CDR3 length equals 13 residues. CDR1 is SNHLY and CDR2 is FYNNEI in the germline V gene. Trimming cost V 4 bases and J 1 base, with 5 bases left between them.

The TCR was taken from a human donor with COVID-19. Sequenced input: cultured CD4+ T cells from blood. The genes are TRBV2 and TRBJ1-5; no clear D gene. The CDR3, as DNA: TGTGCCAGCAGTGCCGGCAGCAATCAGCCCCAGCATTTT. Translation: CASSAGSNQPQHF.